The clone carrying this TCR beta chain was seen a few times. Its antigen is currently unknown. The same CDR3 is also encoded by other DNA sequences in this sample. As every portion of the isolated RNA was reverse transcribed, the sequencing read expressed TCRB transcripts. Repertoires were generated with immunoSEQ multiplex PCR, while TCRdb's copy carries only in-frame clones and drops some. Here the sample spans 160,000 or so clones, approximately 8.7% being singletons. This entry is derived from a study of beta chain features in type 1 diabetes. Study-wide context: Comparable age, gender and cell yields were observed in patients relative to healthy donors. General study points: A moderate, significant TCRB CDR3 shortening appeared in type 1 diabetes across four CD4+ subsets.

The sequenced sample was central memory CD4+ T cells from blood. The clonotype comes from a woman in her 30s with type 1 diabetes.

The CDR3 loop reads CASSLGLAGYNEQFF. CDR3 nucleotide sequence: TGCGCCAGCAGCTTGGGACTAGCGGGGTACAATGAGCAGTTCTTC. The gene calls are TRBV5-1 and TRBJ2-1; TRBD2 aligns across 11 bases. Germline CDR1 and CDR2: SGHRS and YFSETQ. With V trimmed by 0 bases and J by 4 bases, 0 bases remained unmatched. This CDR3 has 15 residues.